This T cell receptor (beta chain) comes out of a study of blood T cell repertoires in COVID-19. The overall study: T cells, B-cell-depleted T cells, or PBMCs provided the cDNA or gDNA that served as material.

This CDR3 region has 13 residues. V was trimmed by 5 bases and J by 9 bases, leaving 15 bases between them. Germline CDR1 and CDR2: MRHNA and SNTAGT. In Seattle, patients joined the study during active infection and were tracked longitudinally. Generated by immunoSEQ multiplex PCR, the TCRdb table keeps only in-frame clones and is missing some. The top ten clones hold over 9.5% of a sample with some 150,000 clones, about nine tenths of them seen once. The sequencing input was peripheral blood. The rearrangement uses TRBV6-4 and TRBJ2-3; D is unresolved. The receptor comes from a woman in her sixties with COVID-19, enrolled during active disease. The CDR3 sequence is CASSSTGTRTQYF. CDR3 coding DNA: TGTGCCAGCAGTTCGACTGGCACGAGGACGCAGTATTTT.